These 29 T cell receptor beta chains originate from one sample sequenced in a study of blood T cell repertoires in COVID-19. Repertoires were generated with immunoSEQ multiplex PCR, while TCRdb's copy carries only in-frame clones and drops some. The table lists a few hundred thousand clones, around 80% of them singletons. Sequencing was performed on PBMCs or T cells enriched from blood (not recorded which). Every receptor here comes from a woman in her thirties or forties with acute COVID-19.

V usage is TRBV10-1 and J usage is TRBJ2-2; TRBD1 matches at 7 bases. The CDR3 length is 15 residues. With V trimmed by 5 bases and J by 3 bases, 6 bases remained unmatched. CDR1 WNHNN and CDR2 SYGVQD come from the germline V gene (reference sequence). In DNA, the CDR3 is TGCGCCAGCAGTTCCGGACAGGTGGACACCGGGGAGCTGTTTTTT. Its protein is CASSSGQVDTGELFF.

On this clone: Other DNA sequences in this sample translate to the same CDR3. In nucleotides, the CDR3 is TGCGCCAGCAGCCGGACAGGGGATAGCAATCAGCCCCAGCATTTT. Translation: CASSRTGDSNQPQHF. The chain joins TRBV5-1 to TRBJ1-5, with 9 bases that match TRBD1. The CDR3 extends over 15 amino acids. The germline gives CDR1 SGHRS, CDR2 YFSETQ. V shed 4 bases and J 0 bases; nucleotides not matched to a gene: 2.

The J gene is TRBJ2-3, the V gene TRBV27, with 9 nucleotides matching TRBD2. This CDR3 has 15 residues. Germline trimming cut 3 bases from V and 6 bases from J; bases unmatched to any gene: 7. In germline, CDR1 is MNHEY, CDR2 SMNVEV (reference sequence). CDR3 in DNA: TGTGCCAGCAGTTTCGCGGGAGGGCCTAAGGATACGCAGTATTTT. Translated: CASSFAGGPKDTQYF.

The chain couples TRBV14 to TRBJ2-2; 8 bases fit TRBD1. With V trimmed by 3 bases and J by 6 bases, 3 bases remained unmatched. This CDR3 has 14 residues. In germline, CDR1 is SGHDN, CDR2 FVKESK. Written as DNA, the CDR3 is TGTGCCAGCAGCCAGGCGACAGGGGCCGGGGAGCTGTTTTTT. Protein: CASSQATGAGELFF.

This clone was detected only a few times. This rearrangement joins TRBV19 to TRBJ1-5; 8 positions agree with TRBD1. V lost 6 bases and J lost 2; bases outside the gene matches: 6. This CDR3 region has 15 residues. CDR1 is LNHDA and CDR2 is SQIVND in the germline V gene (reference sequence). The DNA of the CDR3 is TGTGCCAGTAGACCGGGACAGGCAGGCAATCAGCCCCAGCATTTT. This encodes CASRPGQAGNQPQHF.

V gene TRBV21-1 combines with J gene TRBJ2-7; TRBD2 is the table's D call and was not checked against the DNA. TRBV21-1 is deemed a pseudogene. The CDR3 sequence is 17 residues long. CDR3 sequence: CASSKQRALAGYNEQYF. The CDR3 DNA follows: TGTGCCAGCAGTAAACAGAGAGCCCTAGCGGGGTACAACGAGCAGTACTTC.

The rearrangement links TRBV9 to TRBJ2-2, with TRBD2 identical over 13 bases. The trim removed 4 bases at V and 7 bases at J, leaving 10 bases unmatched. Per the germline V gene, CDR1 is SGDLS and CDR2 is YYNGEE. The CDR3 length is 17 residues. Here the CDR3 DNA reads TGTGCCAGCAGCCCCCTGACTAGCGGGAGGTCTAACGGGGAGCTGTTTTTT. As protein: CASSPLTSGRSNGELFF.

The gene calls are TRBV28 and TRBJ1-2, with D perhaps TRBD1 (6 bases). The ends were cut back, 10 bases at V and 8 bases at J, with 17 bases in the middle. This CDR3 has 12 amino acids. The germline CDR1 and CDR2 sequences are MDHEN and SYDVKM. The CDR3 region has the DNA TGTGCCACCCGGGGGGGCAGGGTGGGCTACACCTTC. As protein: CATRGGRVGYTF.

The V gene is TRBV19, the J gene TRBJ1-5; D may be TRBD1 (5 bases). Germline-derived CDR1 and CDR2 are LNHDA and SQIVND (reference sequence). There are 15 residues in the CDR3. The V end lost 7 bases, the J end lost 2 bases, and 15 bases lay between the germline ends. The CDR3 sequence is CASIPGTGGNQPQHF. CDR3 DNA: TGTGCCAGTATCCCAGGTACGGGGGGCAATCAGCCCCAGCATTTT.

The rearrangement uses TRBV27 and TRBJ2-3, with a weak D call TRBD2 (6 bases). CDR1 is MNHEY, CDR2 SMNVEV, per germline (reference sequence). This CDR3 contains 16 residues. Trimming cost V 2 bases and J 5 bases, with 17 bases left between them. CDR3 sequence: CASSLRGDPTVDTQYF. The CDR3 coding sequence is TGTGCCAGCAGTTTACGCGGGGACCCAACGGTAGATACGCAGTATTTT.

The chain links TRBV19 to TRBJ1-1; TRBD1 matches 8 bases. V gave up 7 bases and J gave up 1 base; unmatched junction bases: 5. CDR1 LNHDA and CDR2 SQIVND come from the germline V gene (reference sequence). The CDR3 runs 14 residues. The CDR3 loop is CASIPGQANTEAFF. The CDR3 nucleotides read TGTGCCAGTATCCCGGGACAGGCGAACACTGAAGCTTTCTTT.

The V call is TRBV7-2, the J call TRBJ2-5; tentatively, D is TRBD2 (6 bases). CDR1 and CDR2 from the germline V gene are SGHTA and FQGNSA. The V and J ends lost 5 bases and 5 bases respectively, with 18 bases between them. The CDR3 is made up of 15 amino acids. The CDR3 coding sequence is TGTGCCAGCAGCGAAGCGGAGGGACCCACGGAGACCCAGTACTTC. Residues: CASSEAEGPTETQYF. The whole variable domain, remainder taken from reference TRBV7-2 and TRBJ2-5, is GAGVSQSPSNKVTEKGKDVELRCDPISGHTALYWYRQSLGQGLEFLIYFQGNSAPDKSGLPSDRFSAERTGGSVSTLTIQRTQQEDSAVYLCASSEAEGPTETQYFGPGTRLLVL.

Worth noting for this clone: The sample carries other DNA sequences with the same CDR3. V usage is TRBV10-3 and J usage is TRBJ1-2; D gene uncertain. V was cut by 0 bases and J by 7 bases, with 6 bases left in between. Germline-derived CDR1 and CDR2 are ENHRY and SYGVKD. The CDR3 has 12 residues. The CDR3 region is CAISESEGGYTF. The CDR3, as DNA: TGTGCCATCAGTGAGTCGGAGGGTGGCTACACCTTC.

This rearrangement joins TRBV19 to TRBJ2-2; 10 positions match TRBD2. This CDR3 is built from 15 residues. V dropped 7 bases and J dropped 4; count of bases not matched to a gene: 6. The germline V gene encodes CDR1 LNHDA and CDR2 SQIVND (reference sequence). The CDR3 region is CASKIGTSATGELFF. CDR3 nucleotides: TGTGCCAGTAAAATAGGGACTAGCGCCACCGGGGAGCTGTTTTTT.

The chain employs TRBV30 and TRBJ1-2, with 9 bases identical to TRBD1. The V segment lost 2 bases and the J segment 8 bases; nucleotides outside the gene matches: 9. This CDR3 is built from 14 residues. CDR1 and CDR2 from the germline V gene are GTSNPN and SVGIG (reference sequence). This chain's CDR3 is CAWSKDRGENGYTF. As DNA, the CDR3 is TGTGCCTGGAGTAAGGACAGGGGAGAGAACGGCTACACCTTC.

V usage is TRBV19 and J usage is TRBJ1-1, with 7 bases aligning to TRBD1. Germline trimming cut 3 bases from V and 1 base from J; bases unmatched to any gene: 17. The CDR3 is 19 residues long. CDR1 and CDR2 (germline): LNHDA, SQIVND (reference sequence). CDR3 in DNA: TGTGCCAGTAGTATTTGGACTAACACTCGGACAGGATCGAACACTGAAGCTTTCTTT. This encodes CASSIWTNTRTGSNTEAFF.

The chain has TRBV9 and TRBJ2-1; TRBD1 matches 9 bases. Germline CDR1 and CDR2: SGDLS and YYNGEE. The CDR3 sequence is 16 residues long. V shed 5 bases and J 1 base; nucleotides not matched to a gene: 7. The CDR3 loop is CASSKPGTGSYNEQFF. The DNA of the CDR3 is TGTGCCAGCAGTAAACCCGGGACAGGGTCCTACAATGAGCAGTTCTTC.

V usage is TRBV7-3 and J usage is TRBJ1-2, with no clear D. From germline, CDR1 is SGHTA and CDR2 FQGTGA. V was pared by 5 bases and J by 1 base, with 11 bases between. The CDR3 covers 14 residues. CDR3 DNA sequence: TGTGCCAGCAGCCCCCACCCGAGTAACTATGGCTACACCTTC. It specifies CASSPHPSNYGYTF. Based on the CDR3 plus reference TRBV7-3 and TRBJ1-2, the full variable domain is GAGVSQTPSNKVTEKGKYVELRCDPISGHTALYWYRQSLGQGPEFLIYFQGTGAADDSGLPNDRFFAVRPEGSVSTLKIQRTERGDSAVYLCASSPHPSNYGYTFGSGTRLTVV.

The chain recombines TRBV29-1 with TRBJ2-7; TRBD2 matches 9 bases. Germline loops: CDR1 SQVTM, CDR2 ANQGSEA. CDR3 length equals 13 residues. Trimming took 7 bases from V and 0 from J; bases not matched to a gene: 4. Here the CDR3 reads CSATSGRSYEQYF. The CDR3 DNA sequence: TGCAGCGCCACTAGCGGGCGCTCCTACGAGCAGTACTTC.

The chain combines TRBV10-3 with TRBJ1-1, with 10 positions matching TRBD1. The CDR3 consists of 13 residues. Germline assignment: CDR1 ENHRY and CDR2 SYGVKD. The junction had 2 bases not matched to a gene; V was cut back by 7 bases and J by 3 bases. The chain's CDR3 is CAITGQGDTEAFF. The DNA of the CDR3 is TGTGCCATCACCGGACAGGGGGACACTGAAGCTTTCTTT.

In nucleotides, the CDR3 is TGTGCCACCAGTGTTACAGGGGAGGCGGCGAACACTGAAGCTTTCTTT. The encoded protein is CATSVTGEAANTEAFF. The chain employs TRBV24-1 and TRBJ1-1; TRBD1 matches 7 bases. Germline CDR1 and CDR2: KGHDR and SFDVKD. The CDR3 runs to 16 residues. After removal of 5 bases from V and 1 base from J, the junction contained 9 bases not matched to a gene.

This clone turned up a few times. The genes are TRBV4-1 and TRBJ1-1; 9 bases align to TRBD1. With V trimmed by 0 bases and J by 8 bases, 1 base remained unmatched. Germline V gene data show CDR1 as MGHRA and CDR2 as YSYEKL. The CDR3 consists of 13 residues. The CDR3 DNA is TGCGCCAGCAGCCAAGAAACAGGGGGCGAAGCTTTCTTT. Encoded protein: CASSQETGGEAFF.

CDR3 loop: CASSEGSWASDYEQYF. CDR3 sequence (DNA): TGTGCCAGCAGTGAAGGCAGTTGGGCTAGCGACTACGAGCAGTACTTC. The chain carries TRBV6-1 and TRBJ2-7, with D possibly TRBD2 on 6 matching bases. CDR1 and CDR2 from the germline V gene are MNHNS and SASEGT. The CDR3 contains 16 residues. V gave up 1 base and J gave up 3 bases, with 16 bases separating them.

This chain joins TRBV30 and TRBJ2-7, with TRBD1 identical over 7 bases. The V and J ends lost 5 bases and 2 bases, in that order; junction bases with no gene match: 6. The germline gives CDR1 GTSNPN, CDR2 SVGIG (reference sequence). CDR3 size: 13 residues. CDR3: CAWGDSPTYEQYF. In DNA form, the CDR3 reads TGTGCCTGGGGGGACAGTCCAACCTACGAGCAGTACTTC.

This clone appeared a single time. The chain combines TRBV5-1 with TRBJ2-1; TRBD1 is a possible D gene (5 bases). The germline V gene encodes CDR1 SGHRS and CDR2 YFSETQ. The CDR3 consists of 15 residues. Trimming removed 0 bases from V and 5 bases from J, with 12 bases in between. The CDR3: CASSLGQWGDNEQFF. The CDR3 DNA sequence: TGCGCCAGCAGCTTGGGACAGTGGGGCGACAATGAGCAGTTCTTC. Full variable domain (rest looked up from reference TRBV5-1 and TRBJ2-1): KAGVTQTPRYLIKTRGQQVTLSCSPISGHRSVSWYQQTPGQGLQFLFEYFSETQRNKGNFPGRFSGRQFSNSRSEMNVSTLELGDSALYLCASSLGQWGDNEQFFGPGTRLTVL.

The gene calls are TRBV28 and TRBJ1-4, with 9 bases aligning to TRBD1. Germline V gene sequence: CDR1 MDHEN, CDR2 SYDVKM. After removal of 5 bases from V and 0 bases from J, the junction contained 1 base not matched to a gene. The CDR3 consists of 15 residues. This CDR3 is CASSRTGATNEKLFF. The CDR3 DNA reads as TGTGCCAGCAGTCGGACAGGGGCAACTAATGAAAAACTGTTTTTT.

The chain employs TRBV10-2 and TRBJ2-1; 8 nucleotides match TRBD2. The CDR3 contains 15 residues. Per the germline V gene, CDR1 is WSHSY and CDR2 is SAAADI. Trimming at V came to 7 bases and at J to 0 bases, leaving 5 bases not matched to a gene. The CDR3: CASTQRESSYNEQFF. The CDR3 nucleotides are TGCGCCAGCACCCAGCGGGAGAGCTCCTACAATGAGCAGTTCTTC.

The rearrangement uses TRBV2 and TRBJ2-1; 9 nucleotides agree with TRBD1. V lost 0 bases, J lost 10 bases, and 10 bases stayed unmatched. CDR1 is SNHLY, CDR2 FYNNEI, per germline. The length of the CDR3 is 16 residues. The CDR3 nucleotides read TGTGCCAGCAGTGAAGCCCTCCGGGACAGGGAAATAGAGCAGTTCTTC. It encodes CASSEALRDREIEQFF.

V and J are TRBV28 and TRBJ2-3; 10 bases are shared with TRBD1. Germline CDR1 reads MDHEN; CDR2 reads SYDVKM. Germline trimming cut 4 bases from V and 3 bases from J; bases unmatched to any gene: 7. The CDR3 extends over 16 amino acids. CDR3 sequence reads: CASSSPGTGATDTQYF. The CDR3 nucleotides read TGTGCCAGCAGTTCCCCCGGGACAGGGGCTACAGATACGCAGTATTTT.